This TCR beta chain was captured in a study of shared T cell receptors in the human thymus. Here immunoSEQ multiplex PCR was the method, and the copy in TCRdb shows in-frame clones only, minus some. The table records roughly 710,000 clones, approximately 85% of them present only once. The data also belong to a second study, concerning human thymus T cells. This second report adds: Healthy Finnish infants having corrective surgery for congenital heart defects served as donors. Resections from corrective heart surgery provided thymus tissue. Repertoires from thymus and blood appeared to show biased V and J gene usage. Thymic repertoires of unrelated individuals were reported in related research to overlap highly.

The sequenced sample was thymocytes. The sequence was collected from a girl less than two years old with a congenital heart defect.

The CDR3 sequence is CASSGDIFNEQFF. The CDR3 nucleotides are TGTGCCAGCAGCGGGGACATTTTTAATGAGCAGTTCTTC. The chain recombines TRBV9 with TRBJ2-1, with D perhaps TRBD1 (6 bases). The ends were cut back, 3 bases at V and 7 bases at J, with 11 bases in the middle. CDR1 and CDR2 (germline): SGDLS, YYNGEE. CDR3 length equals 13 residues. Drawing the rest from reference TRBV9 and TRBJ2-1, the complete variable domain is DSGVTQTPKHLITATGQRVTLRCSPRSGDLSVYWYQQSLDQGLQFLIQYYNGEERAKGNILERFSAQQFPDLHSELNLSSLELGDSALYFCASSGDIFNEQFFGPGTRLTVL.